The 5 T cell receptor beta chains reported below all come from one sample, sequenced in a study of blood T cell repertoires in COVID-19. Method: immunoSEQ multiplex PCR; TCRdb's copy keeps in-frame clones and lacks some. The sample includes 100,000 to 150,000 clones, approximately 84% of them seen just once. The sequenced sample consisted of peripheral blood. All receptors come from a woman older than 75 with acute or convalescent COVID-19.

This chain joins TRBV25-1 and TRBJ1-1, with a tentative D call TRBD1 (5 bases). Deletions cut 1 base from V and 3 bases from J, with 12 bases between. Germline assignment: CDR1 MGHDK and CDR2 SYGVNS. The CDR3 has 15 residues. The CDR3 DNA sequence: TGTGCCAGCAGTGAATGGGGCAGGGATGACACTGAAGCTTTCTTT. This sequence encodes CASSEWGRDDTEAFF.

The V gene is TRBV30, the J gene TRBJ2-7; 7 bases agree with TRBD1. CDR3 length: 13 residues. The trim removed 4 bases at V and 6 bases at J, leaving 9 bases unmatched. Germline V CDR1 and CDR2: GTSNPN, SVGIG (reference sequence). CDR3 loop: CAWMKRQGSEQYF. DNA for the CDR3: TGTGCCTGGATGAAGAGACAGGGTTCCGAGCAGTACTTC.

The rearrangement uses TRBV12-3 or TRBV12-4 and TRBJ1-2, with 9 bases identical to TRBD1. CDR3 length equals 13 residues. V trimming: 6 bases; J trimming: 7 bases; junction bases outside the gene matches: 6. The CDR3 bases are TGTGCCAGCAGCCCGGGACAGGGTGCTGGCTACACCTTC. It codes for CASSPGQGAGYTF.

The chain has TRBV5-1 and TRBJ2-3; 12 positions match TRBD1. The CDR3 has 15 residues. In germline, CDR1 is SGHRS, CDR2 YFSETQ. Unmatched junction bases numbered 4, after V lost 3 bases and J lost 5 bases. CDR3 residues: CASSYGTGGGDTQYF. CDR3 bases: TGCGCCAGCAGCTACGGGACAGGGGGCGGAGATACGCAGTATTTT.

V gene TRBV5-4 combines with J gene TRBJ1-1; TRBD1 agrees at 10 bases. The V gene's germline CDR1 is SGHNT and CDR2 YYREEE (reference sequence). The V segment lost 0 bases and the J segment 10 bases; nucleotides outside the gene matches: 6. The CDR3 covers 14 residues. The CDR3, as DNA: TGTGCCAGCAGCTTGGGCCCCCGGGACAGGGGAGCTTTCTTT. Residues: CASSLGPRDRGAFF.